Sequencing of this TCR beta chain was carried out in a study of sequential checkpoint blockade in melanoma. Whole-study context: Maintenance nivolumab came after either treatment sequence.

Treatment noted: randomized to nivolumab then ipilimumab (arm A) or the reverse (arm B). Produced via immunoSEQ multiplex PCR; TCRdb's table is partial and in-frame only. The sample yields 2,500 or so clones, about 23% seen once. Unmatched junction bases numbered 1, after V lost 2 bases and J lost 3 bases. The CDR3 totals 14 residues. Germline assignment: CDR1 SGHRS and CDR2 YFSETQ. The sample in question was tumor tissue (inferred from file names), obtained from a patient given nivolumab and ipilimumab in sequence. The TCR comes from a human donor with melanoma. This rearrangement joins TRBV5-1 to TRBJ1-2; 10 bases map to TRBD1. In DNA form, the CDR3 reads TGCGCCAGCAGCTTTGGACAGGGGGACTATGGCTACACCTTC. Translating gives CASSFGQGDYGYTF.